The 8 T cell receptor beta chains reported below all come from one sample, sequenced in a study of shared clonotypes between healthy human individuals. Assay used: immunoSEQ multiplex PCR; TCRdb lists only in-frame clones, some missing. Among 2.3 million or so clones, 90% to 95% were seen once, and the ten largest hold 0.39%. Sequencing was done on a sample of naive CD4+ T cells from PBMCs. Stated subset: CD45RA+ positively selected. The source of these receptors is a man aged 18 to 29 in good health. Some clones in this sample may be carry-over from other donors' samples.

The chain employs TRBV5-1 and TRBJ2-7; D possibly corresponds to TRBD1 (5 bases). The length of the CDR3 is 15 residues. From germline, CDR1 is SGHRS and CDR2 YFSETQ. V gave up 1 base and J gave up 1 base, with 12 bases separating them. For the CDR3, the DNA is TGCGCCAGCAGCTTGTTCGGCAGGGAATCCTACGAGCAGTACTTC. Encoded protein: CASSLFGRESYEQYF. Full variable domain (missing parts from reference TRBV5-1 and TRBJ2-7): KAGVTQTPRYLIKTRGQQVTLSCSPISGHRSVSWYQQTPGQGLQFLFEYFSETQRNKGNFPGRFSGRQFSNSRSEMNVSTLELGDSALYLCASSLFGRESYEQYFGPGTRLTVT.

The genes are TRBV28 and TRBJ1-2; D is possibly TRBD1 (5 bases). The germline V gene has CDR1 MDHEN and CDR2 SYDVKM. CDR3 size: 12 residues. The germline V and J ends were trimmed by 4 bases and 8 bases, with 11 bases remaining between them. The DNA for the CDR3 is TGTGCCAGCAGTTGGACGGGGCGCGGCTACACCTTC. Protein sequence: CASSWTGRGYTF.

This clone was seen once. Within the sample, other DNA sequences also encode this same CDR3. The CDR3 DNA reads as TGTGCCAGCTCCCCCGGACAGGGGAGCTATGGCTACACCTTC. It codes for CASSPGQGSYGYTF. The V and J genes are TRBV18 and TRBJ1-2; 9 bases line up with TRBD1. The CDR3 consists of 14 residues. V was clipped by 6 bases and J by 4 bases; unmatched bases: 6. Per the germline V gene, CDR1 is KGHSH and CDR2 is LQKENI.

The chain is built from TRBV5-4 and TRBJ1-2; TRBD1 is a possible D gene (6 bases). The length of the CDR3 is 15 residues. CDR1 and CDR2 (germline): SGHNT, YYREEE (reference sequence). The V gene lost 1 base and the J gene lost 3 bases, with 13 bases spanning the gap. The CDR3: CASSLRTAGYYGYTF. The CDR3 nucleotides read TGTGCCAGCAGCTTGAGGACAGCGGGTTACTATGGCTACACCTTC.

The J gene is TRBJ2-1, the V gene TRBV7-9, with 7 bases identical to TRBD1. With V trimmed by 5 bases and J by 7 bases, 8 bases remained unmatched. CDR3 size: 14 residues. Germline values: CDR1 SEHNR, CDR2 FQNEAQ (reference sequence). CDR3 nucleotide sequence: TGTGCCAGCAGCACAGAGGGGGCTTGGAATGAGCAGTTCTTC. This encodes CASSTEGAWNEQFF.

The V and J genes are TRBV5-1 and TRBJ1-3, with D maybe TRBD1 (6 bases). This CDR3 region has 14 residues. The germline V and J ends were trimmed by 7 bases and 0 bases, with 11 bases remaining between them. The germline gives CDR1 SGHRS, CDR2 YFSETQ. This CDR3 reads CASSGDASGNTIYF. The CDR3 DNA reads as TGCGCCAGCTCAGGGGATGCCTCTGGAAACACCATATATTTT.

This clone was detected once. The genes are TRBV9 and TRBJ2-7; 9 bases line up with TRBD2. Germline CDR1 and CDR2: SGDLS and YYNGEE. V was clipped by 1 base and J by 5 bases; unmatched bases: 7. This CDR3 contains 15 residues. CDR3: CASSVSPSGIHEQYF. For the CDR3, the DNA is TGTGCCAGCAGCGTATCCCCTAGCGGGATACACGAGCAGTACTTC.

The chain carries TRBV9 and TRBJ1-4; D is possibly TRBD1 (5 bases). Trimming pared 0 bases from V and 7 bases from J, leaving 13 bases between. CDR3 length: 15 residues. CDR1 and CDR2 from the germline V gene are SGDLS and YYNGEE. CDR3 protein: CASSVEAGMGEKLFF. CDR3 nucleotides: TGTGCCAGCAGCGTAGAGGCAGGGATGGGTGAAAAACTGTTTTTT. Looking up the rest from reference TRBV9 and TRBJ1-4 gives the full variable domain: DSGVTQTPKHLITATGQRVTLRCSPRSGDLSVYWYQQSLDQGLQFLIQYYNGEERAKGNILERFSAQQFPDLHSELNLSSLELGDSALYFCASSVEAGMGEKLFFGSGTQLSVL.